This T cell receptor beta chain was documented in a study of blood T cell repertoires in COVID-19. Clinical history reported by participants formed the basis on which cohorts were assigned. Repertoires were generated with immunoSEQ multiplex PCR, while TCRdb's copy carries only in-frame clones and drops some. This table has about 320,000 clones, more than 90% appearing once. The CDR3 runs 16 residues. V trimming: 5 bases; J trimming: 5 bases; junction bases outside the gene matches: 14. CDR1 is SGHRS and CDR2 is YFSETQ in the germline V gene. The rearrangement joins TRBV5-1 to TRBJ2-5, with 8 bases identical to TRBD1. The clonotype was recovered from a man in his sixties who had recovered from COVID-19. Sequencing input: PBMCs or T cells enriched from blood (not recorded which). The CDR3: CASRRVGRGRFETQYF. CDR3 in DNA: TGCGCCAGCAGGAGAGTGGGCAGGGGGCGGTTTGAGACCCAGTACTTC. Filled out from reference TRBV5-1 and TRBJ2-5, the complete variable domain reads KAGVTQTPRYLIKTRGQQVTLSCSPISGHRSVSWYQQTPGQGLQFLFEYFSETQRNKGNFPGRFSGRQFSNSRSEMNVSTLELGDSALYLCASRRVGRGRFETQYFGPGTRLLVL.